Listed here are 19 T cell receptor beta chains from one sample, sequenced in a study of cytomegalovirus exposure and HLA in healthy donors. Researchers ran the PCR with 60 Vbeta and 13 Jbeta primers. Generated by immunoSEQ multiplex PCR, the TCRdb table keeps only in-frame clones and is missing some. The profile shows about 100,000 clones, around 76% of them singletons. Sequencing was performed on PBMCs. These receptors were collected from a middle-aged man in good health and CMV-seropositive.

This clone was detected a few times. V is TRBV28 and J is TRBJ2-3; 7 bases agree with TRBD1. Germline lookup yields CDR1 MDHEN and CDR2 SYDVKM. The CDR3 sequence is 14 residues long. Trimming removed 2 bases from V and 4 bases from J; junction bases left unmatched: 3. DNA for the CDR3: TGTGCCAGCAGTTTACAAGGGGGCGCAGATACGCAGTATTTT. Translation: CASSLQGGADTQYF.

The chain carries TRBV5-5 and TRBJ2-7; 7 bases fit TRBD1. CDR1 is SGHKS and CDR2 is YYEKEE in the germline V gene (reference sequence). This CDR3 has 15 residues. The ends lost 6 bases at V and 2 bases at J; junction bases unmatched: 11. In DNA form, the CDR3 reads TGTGCCAGCACCCAAATCCAGGGGGAACCCTACGAGCAGTACTTC. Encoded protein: CASTQIQGEPYEQYF.

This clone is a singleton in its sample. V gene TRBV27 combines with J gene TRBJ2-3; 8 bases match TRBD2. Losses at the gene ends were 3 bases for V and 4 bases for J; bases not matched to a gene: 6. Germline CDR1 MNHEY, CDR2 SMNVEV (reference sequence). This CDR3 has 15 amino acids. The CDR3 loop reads CASSFDGGAPDTQYF. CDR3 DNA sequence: TGTGCCAGCAGTTTTGACGGGGGGGCCCCAGATACGCAGTATTTT.

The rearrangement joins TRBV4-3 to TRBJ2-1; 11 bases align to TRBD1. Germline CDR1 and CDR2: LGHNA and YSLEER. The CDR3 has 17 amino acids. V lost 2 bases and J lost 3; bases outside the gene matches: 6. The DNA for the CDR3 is TGCGCCAGCAGCCAACCTTCCGGGACAGGGGGCTACAATGAGCAGTTCTTC. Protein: CASSQPSGTGGYNEQFF.

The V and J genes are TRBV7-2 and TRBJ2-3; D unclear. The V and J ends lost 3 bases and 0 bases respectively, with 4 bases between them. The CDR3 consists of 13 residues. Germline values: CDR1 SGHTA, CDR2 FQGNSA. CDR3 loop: CASSFPSTDTQYF. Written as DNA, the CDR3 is TGTGCCAGCAGCTTCCCTAGCACAGATACGCAGTATTTT.

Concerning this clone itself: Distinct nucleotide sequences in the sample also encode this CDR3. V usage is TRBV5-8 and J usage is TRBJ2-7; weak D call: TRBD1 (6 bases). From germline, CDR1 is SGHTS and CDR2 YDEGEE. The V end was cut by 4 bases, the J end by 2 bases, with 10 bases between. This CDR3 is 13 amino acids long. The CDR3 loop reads CASSPGHPYEQYF. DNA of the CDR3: TGTGCCAGCAGCCCGGGACATCCCTACGAGCAGTACTTC. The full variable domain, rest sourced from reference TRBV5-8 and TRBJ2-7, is EAGVTQSPTHLIKTRGQQATLRCSPISGHTSVYWYQQALGLGLQFLLWYDEGEERNRGNFPPRFSGRQFPNYSSELNVNALELEDSALYLCASSPGHPYEQYFGPGTRLTVT.

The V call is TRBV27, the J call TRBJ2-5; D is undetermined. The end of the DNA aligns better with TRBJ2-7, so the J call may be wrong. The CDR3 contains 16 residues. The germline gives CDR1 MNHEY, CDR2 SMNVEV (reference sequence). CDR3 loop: CASSNYRPSSTYEQYF. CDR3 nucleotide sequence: TGTGCCAGCAGTAACTATAGACCGTCCTCTACCTACGAGCAGTACTTC.

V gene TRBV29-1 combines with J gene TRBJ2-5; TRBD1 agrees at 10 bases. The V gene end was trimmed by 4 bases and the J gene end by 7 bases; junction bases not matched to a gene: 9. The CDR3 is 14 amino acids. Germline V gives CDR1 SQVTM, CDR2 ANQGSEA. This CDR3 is CSVAGDRGAGTQYF. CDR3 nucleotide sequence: TGCAGCGTTGCGGGGGACAGGGGTGCAGGGACCCAGTACTTC.

CDR3 residues: CASSGDREINGYTF. The CDR3 DNA is TGTGCCAGCAGTGGGGACAGAGAAATTAATGGCTACACCTTC. The chain combines TRBV28 with TRBJ1-2, with TRBD1 matching 7 bases. The ends lost 5 bases at V and 6 bases at J; junction bases unmatched: 9. CDR3 length: 14 amino acids. Germline lookup yields CDR1 MDHEN and CDR2 SYDVKM.

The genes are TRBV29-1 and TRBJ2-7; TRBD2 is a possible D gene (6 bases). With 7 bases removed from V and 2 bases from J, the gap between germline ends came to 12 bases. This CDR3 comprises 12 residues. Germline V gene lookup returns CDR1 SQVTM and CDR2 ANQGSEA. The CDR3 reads CSAIADTYEQYF. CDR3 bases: TGCAGCGCAATAGCGGATACCTACGAGCAGTACTTC.

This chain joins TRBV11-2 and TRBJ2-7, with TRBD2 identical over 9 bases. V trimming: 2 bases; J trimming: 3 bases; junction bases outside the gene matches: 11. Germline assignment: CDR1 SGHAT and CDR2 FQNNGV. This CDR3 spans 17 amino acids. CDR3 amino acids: CASSLSRQTSGIYEQYF. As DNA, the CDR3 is TGTGCCAGCAGCTTATCTCGCCAGACTAGCGGTATCTACGAGCAGTACTTC.

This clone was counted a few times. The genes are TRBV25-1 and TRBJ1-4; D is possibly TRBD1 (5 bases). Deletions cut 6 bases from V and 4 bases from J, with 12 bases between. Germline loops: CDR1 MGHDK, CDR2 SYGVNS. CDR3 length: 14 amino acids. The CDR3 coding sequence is TGTGCCAGCAGGGGGCCCTCCCTTAATGAAAAACTGTTTTTT. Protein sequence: CASRGPSLNEKLFF.

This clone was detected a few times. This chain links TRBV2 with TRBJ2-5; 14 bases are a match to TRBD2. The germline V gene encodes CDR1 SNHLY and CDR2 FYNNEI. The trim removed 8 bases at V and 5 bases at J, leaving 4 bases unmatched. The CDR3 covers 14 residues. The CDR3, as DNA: TGTGCCAGCCGACTAGCGGGAGGGATGGAGACCCAGTACTTC. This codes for CASRLAGGMETQYF.

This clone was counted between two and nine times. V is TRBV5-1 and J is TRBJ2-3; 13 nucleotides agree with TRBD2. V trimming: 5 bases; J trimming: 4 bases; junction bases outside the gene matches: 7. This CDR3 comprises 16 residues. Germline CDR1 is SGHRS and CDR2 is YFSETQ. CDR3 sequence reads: CASSGGTSGKSDTQYF. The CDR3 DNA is TGCGCCAGCAGTGGGGGGACTAGCGGGAAGTCAGATACGCAGTATTTT.

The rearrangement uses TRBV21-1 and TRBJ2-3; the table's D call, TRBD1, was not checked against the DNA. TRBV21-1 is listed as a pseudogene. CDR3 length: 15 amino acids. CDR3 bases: TGTGCCAGTCCAGCAGAGGGACAGGGACTAGATACGCAGTATTTT. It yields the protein CASPAEGQGLDTQYF.

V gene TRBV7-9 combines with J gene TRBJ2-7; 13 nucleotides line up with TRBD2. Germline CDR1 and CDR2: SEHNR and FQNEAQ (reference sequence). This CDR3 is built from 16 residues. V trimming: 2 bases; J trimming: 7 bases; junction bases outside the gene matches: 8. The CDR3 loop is CASSLPDEGLAGEQYF. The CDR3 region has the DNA TGTGCCAGCAGCTTACCAGACGAGGGACTAGCGGGAGAGCAGTACTTC.

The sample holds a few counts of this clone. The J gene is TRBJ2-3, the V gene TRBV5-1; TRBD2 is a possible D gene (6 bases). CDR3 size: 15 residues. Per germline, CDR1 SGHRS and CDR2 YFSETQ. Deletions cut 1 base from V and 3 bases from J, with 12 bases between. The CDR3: CASSLSGVATDTQYF. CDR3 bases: TGCGCCAGCAGCTTGTCGGGAGTCGCGACAGATACGCAGTATTTT.

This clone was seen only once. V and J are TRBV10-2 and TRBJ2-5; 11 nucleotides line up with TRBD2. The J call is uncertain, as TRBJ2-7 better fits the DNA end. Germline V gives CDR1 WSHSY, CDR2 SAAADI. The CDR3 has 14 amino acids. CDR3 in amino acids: CASSELTSGSEQYF. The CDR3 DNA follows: TGCGCCAGCAGTGAGTTAACTAGCGGGAGCGAGCAGTACTTC.

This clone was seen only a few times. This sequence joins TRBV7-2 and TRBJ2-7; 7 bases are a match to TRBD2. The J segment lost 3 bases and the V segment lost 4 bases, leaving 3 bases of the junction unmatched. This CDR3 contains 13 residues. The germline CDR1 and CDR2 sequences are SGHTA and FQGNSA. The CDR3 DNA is TGTGCCAGCAGCTACGGACTAGTCTACGAGCAGTACTTC. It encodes CASSYGLVYEQYF.